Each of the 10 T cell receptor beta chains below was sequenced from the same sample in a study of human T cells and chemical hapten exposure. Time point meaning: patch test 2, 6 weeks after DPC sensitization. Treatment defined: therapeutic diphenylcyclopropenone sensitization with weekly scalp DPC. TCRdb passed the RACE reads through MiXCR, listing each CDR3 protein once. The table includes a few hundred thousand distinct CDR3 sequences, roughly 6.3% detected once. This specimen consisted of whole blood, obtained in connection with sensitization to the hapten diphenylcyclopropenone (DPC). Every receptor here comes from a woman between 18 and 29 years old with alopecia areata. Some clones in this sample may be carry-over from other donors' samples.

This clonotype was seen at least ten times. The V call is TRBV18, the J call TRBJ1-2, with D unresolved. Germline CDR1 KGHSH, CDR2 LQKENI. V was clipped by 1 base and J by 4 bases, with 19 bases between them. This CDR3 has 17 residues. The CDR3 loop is CASSPRYSRNPTYGYTF. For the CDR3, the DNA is TGTGCCAGCTCACCACGTTATAGCCGGAACCCTACCTATGGCTACACCTTC.

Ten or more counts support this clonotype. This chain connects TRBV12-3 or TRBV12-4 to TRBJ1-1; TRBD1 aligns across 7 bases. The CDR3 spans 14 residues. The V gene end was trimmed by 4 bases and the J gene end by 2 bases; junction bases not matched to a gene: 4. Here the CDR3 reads CASSYRGGNTEAFF. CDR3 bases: TGTGCCAGCAGTTACAGGGGAGGCAACACTGAAGCTTTCTTT.

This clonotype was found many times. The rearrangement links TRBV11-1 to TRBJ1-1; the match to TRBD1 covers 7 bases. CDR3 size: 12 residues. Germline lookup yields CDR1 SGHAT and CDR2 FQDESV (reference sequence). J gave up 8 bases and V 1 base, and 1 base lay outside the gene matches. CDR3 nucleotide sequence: TGTGCCAGCAGCTTAGACAGGGGAGAAGCTTTCTTT. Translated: CASSLDRGEAFF.

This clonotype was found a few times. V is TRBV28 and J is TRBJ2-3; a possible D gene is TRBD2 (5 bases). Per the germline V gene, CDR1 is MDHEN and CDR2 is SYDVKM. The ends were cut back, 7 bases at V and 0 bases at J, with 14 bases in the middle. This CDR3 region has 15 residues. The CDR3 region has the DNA TGTGCCAGCAACCCTCCCGGGATAAGCACAGATACGCAGTATTTT. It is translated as CASNPPGISTDTQYF.

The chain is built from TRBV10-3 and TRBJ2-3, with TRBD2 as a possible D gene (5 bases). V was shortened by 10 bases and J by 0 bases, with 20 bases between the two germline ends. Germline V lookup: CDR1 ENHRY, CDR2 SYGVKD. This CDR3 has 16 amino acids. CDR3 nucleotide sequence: TGTGCCACCACCCTGGCCAGCGGCACTAGCACAGATACGCAGTATTTT. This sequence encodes CATTLASGTSTDTQYF.

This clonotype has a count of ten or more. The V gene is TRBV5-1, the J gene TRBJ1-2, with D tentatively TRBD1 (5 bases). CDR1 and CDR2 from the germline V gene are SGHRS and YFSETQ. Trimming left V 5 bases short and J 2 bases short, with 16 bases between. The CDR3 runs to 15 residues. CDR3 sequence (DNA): TGCGCCAGCAGTCCGGATTCTGGGACGAACTATGGCTACACCTTC. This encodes CASSPDSGTNYGYTF. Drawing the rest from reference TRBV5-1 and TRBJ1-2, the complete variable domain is KAGVTQTPRYLIKTRGQQVTLSCSPISGHRSVSWYQQTPGQGLQFLFEYFSETQRNKGNFPGRFSGRQFSNSRSEMNVSTLELGDSALYLCASSPDSGTNYGYTFGSGTRLTVV.

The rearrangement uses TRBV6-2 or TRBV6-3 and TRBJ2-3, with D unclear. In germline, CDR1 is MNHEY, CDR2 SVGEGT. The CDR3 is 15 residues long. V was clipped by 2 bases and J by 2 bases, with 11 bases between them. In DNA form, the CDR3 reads TGTGCCAGCAGTTACCCTCGGCTGGCCACAGATACGCAGTATTTT. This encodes CASSYPRLATDTQYF.

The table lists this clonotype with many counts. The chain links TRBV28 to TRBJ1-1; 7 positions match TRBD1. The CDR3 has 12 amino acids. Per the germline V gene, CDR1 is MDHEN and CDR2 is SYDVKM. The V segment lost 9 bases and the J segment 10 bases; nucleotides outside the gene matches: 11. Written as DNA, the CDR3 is TGTGCCAGTTCACAGGGGTACGGGGGAGCTTTCTTT. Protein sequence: CASSQGYGGAFF.

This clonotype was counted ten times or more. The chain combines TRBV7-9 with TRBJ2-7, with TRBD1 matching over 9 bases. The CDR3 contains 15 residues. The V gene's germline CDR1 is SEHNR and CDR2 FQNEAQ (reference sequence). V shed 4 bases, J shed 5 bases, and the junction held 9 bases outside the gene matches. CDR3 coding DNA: TGTGCCAGCAGCTCCCGGGACAGGGTTTTCAACGAGCAGTACTTC. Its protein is CASSSRDRVFNEQYF.

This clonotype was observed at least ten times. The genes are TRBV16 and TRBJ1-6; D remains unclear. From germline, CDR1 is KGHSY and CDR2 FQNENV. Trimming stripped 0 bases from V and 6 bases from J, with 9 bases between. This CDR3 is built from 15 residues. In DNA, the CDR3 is TGTGCCAGCAGCCAATCGGTGGGTTTTAATTCACCCCTCCACTTT. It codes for CASSQSVGFNSPLHF.